The present entry profiles one T cell receptor (beta chain) with its context. The data are from a study of blood T cell repertoires in COVID-19. The CDR3 is 12 residues long. V was pared by 3 bases and J by 6 bases, with 9 bases between. Germline CDR1 and CDR2: WNHNN and SYGVQD (reference sequence). This table comes from immunoSEQ multiplex PCR, and its TCRdb copy is limited to in-frame clones, with some not included. Among roughly 280,000 clones listed, approximately 83% were seen once. The origin of this receptor is a woman aged 65 to 85 with acute or convalescent COVID-19. The rearrangement joins TRBV10-1 to TRBJ2-7, with D tentatively TRBD2 (6 bases). What was sequenced was peripheral blood. The CDR3 loop is CASSDVGGEQYF. CDR3 in DNA: TGCGCCAGCAGTGATGTGGGGGGCGAGCAGTACTTC.